This T cell receptor beta chain was recovered during a study of cytomegalovirus exposure and HLA in healthy donors. Germline loops: CDR1 LNHDA, CDR2 SQIVND (reference sequence). This CDR3 is built from 15 residues. V lost 8 bases, J lost 1 base, and 10 bases stayed unmatched. Both 60 Vbeta primers and 13 Jbeta primers went into the PCR. Assay: immunoSEQ multiplex PCR; the TCRdb copy retains only in-frame clones and omits some. The sample lists 70,000 or so clones; just over 85% were seen once. Findings and caveats of the study: Later analysis identified 15,000 to 20,000 TCR beta sequences associated with HLA alleles, using a false discovery rate threshold of 0.05.

Notes on this clone: Its specificity is unknown.

The sequenced sample was PBMCs. The receptor's source is a woman aged 25-40 years in good health and CMV-seronegative. The rearrangement uses TRBV19 and TRBJ1-2, with TRBD1 matching 7 bases. DNA for the CDR3: TGTGCCAGTTACAGGACAGGAGGATTTAACTATGGCTACACCTTC. Amino acids: CASYRTGGFNYGYTF.